This TCR beta chain was sequenced for a study of blood T cell repertoires in COVID-19. Across the study: Collection of acute and convalescent COVID-19 samples took place in the United States, Italy and Spain. T cells, B-cell-depleted T cells, or PBMCs supplied cDNA or gDNA.

Original handling: Amplification of reference gene primers was used by the study to estimate nucleated cell counts. Clones were sequenced by immunoSEQ multiplex PCR, and TCRdb holds only the in-frame ones, with some missing. That table is the source of V, J and clone size, and D and trimming were worked out from the DNA. The sample contains some 120,000 clones, over 80% of which appear only once. CDR3 length: 16 residues. Looked up from germline, CDR1 is SNHLY and CDR2 is FYNNEI. Trimming removed 6 bases from V and 0 bases from J; junction bases left unmatched: 8. The genes are TRBV2 and TRBJ2-1; TRBD1 aligns across 7 bases. The receptor was isolated from a man aged 25 to 45 with acute or convalescent COVID-19. The sequenced sample was peripheral blood. For the CDR3, the DNA is TGTGCCAGCAGGGGATCACAGGGGCCCTCCTACAATGAGCAGTTCTTC. Translating gives CASRGSQGPSYNEQFF.